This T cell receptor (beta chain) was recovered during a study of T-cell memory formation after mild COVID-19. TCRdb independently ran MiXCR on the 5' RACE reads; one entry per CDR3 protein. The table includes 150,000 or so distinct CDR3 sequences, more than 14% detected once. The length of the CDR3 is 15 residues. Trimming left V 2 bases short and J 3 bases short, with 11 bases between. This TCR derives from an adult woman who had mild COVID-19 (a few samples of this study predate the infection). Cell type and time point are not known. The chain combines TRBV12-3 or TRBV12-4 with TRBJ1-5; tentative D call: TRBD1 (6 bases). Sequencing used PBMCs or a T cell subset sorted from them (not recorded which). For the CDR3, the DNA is TGTGCCAGCAGTTTATCCGGACAGCCCAATCAGCCCCAGCATTTT. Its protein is CASSLSGQPNQPQHF.